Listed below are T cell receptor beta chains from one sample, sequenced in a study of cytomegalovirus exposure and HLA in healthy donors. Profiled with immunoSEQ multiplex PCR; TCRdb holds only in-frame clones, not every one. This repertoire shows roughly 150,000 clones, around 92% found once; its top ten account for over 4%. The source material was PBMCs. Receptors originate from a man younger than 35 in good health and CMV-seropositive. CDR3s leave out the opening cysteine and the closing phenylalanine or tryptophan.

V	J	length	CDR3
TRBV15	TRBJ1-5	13	ATSRSPNEGQPQH
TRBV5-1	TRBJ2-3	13	ASSLRGLNTDTQY
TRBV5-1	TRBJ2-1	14	ASSLGAGEGYNEQF
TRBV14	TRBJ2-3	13	ASSRGTSSTDTQY
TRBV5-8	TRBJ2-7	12	ASRPTPSSYEQY
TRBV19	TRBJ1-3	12	ASSIRTVGNTIY
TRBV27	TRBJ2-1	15	ASSHPSGRSSYNEQF
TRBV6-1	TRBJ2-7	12	ASTPGGVPYEQY
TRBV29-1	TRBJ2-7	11	SGRDSTSYEQY
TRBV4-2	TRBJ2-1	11	ASSQAEDGEQF
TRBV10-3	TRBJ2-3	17	AIAGHRGGSLDSTDTQY
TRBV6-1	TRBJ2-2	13	ASSELTGDVGELF
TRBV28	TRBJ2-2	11	ASNNRNTGELF
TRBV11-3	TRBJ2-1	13	ASSLNAYTYNEQF
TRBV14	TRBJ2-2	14	ASSLGTSTGTGELF
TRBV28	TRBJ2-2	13	ASSLGRGDTGELF
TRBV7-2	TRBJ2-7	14	ASSLETGSPSYEQY
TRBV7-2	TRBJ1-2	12	ASSLPGQSYGYT
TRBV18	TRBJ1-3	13	ASSPQGAQGNTIY
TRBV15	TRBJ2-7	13	ATSRVGGNSYEQY
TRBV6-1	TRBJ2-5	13	ASSDGTSGSETQY
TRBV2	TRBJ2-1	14	ASRPIAGVAYNEQF
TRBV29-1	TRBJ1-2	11	SVEEWSGLGYT
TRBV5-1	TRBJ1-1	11	ASREGMNTEAF
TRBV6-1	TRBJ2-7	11	ASSDSVRHEQY
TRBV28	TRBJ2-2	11	ASRTGNTGELF
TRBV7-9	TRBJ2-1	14	ASSFEDRGLGNEQF
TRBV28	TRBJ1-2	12	ASRTGTGGFGYT
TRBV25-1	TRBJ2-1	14	ASSEWSGRSYNEQF
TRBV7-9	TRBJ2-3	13	ASSLVAGVTDTQY
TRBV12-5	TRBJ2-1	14	ASGLVLSGSYNEQF
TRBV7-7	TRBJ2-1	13	ASSLEESSYNEQF
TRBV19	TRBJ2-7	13	ASSIPRGKSYEQY
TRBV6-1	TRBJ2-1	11	ATIQGSYNEQF
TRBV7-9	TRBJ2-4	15	ASSLDTELGRKNIQY
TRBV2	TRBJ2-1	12	ASSQGRGYNEQF
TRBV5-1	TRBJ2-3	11	ASSPSVPDTQY
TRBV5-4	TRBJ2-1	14	ASSLERGWTYNEQF
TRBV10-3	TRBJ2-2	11	AVSGSSTGELF
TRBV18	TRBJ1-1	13	ASSPSGVENTEAF
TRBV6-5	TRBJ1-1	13	ASIRGTNPNTEAF
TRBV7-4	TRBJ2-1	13	ASSRDRAKKDEQF
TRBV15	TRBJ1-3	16	ATSRDKSGPKAGNTIY
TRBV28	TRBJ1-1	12	ASSLPTPGARAF
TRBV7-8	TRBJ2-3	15	ASSRMTGTGNRDTQY
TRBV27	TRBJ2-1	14	ASSHNRVFGINEQF
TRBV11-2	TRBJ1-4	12	ASSPPGQGEKLF
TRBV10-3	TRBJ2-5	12	AISWTETQETQY
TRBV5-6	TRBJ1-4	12	ASSYRDRGEKLF
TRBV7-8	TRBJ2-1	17	ASSLAYLRGQGVHNEQF
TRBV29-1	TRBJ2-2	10	SVDDGGGELF
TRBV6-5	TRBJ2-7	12	ASSYGQGSYEQY
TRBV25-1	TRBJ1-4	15	ASSGGWRQGVNEKLF
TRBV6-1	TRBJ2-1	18	ASSEADADGLAGFYNEQF
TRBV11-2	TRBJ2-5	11	ASSLGLQETQY